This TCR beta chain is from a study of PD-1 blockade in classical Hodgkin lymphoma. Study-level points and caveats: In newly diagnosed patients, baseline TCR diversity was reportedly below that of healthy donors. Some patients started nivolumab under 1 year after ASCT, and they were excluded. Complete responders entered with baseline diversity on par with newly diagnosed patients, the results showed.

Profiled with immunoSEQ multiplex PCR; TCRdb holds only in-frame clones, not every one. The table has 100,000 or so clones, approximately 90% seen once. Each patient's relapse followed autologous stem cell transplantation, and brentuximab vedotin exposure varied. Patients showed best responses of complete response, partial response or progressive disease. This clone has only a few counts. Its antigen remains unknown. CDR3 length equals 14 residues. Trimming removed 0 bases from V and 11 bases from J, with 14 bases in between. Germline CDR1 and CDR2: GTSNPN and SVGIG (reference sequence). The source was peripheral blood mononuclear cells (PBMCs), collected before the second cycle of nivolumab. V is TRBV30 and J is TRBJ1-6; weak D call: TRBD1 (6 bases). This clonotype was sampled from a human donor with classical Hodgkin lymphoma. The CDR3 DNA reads TGTGCCTGGAGTGTGCCGGAGAGGGGGACACCCCTCCACTTT. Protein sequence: CAWSVPERGTPLHF.